The TCR beta chain under discussion was sequenced for a study of shared clonotypes between healthy human individuals. Those who donated were healthy HIV-negative adults, with no recent acute infections or vaccinations reported. From CD4+ cells came CD45RA+ naive and CD45RA-negative memory subsets. Some clones are missing from TCRdb's copy, which holds only in-frame ones; the method was immunoSEQ multiplex PCR. The table lists 2 million to 3 million clones, approximately 94% of them singletons. This CDR3 is built from 15 residues. With 5 bases removed from V and 8 bases from J, the gap between germline ends came to 18 bases. The germline CDR1 and CDR2 sequences are SGHVS and FQNEAQ. Turning to this clone: Its antigen is not known.

General study points: Some naive CD4 clonotypes, roughly 4.7%, turned up in common across a handful of donors. Clonotypes shared by all four sorted-subset donors had higher generation probabilities than non-shared clonotypes.

The material sequenced was naive CD4+ T cells sorted from blood. Subset defined: CD45RA+ positively selected. The V and J genes are TRBV7-8 and TRBJ2-2; D possibly corresponds to TRBD2 (6 bases). The sequence was obtained from a young man in good health. The chain's CDR3 is CASSHRLVGGGELFF. For the CDR3, the DNA is TGTGCCAGCAGCCACCGACTAGTCGGTGGAGGGGAGCTGTTTTTT.